Below, 6 T cell receptor beta chains from the same sample are listed, as sequenced in a study of vaccination effects on CD4 cells after COVID-19. Only in-frame clones appear in the TCRdb table, and some are missing; sequencing was by immunoSEQ multiplex PCR. Of tens of thousands of clones listed, 73% are singletons. No antigens are known for them. In the ViraFEST assay, antigen-specific CD4+ clonotypes were identified by expansion after peptide-pool stimulation. Investigators separated out CD4+ T cells once 10 days of culture had passed. Nucleocapsid antibody tests were negative, and the vaccine recipients had no prior SARS-CoV-2 infection. Sequencing was performed on CD4+ T cells from PBMCs cultured with SARS-CoV-2 spike peptides, taken before COVID-19 vaccination. The receptors derive from a human donor who received a COVID-19 vaccine.

The gene calls are TRBV9 and TRBJ1-3; 9 bases are shared with TRBD1. Germline values: CDR1 SGDLS, CDR2 YYNGEE. This CDR3 has 14 amino acids. J gave up 6 bases and V 4 bases, and 5 bases lay outside the gene matches. The CDR3 here is CASSTWTGENTIYF. CDR3 DNA: TGTGCCAGCAGCACATGGACAGGGGAAAACACCATATATTTT.

The V and J genes are TRBV19 and TRBJ1-6, with 7 bases aligning to TRBD1. V shed 4 bases and J 7 bases; nucleotides not matched to a gene: 4. Germline V lookup: CDR1 LNHDA, CDR2 SQIVND (reference sequence). The CDR3 has 14 amino acids. Here the CDR3 DNA reads TGTGCCAGTAGTACGACAGGGTTGAATTCACCCCTCCACTTT. This encodes CASSTTGLNSPLHF. Looking up the rest from reference TRBV19 and TRBJ1-6 gives the full variable domain: DGGITQSPKYLFRKEGQNVTLSCEQNLNHDAMYWYRQDPGQGLRLIYYSQIVNDFQKGDIAEGYSVSREKKESFPLTVTSAQKNPTAFYLCASSTTGLNSPLHFGNGTRLTVT.

The rearrangement joins TRBV5-4 to TRBJ2-2; 8 bases agree with TRBD1. The CDR3 is 19 residues long. From germline, CDR1 is SGHNT and CDR2 YYREEE (reference sequence). After removal of 0 bases from V and 2 bases from J, the junction contained 12 bases not matched to a gene. The CDR3 DNA sequence: TGTGCCAGCAGCTTGGTCCCCGGGACAGGCTTCACCAACACCGGGGAGCTGTTTTTT. Protein: CASSLVPGTGFTNTGELFF.

The chain links TRBV25-1 to TRBJ2-7; no clear D. CDR1 is MGHDK and CDR2 is SYGVNS in the germline V gene. Trimming cost V 3 bases and J 4 bases, with 7 bases left between them. This CDR3 is 12 amino acids long. CDR3 residues: CASSEQWYEQYF. CDR3 coding DNA: TGTGCCAGCAGTGAGCAATGGTACGAGCAGTACTTC.

The V call is TRBV30, the J call TRBJ2-7, with D perhaps matching TRBD2 (5 bases). CDR3 length: 15 residues. CDR1 GTSNPN and CDR2 SVGIG come from the germline V gene (reference sequence). V lost 4 bases and J 1 base, leaving 17 bases between the germline ends. In nucleotides, the CDR3 is TGTGCCTGGACCCCGGGAAGTCTGAAGTCCTACGAGCAGTACTTC. Amino acid sequence: CAWTPGSLKSYEQYF.

The rearrangement uses TRBV4-1 and TRBJ2-4, with 8 nucleotides matching TRBD1. Trimming cost V 4 bases and J 0 bases; bases outside gene matches: 8. The CDR3 runs to 17 residues. Per germline, CDR1 MGHRA and CDR2 YSYEKL. CDR3 DNA sequence: TGCGCCAGCAGCCGGACAGGGAACAAGATAGCCAAAAACATTCAGTACTTC. Its protein product is CASSRTGNKIAKNIQYF.